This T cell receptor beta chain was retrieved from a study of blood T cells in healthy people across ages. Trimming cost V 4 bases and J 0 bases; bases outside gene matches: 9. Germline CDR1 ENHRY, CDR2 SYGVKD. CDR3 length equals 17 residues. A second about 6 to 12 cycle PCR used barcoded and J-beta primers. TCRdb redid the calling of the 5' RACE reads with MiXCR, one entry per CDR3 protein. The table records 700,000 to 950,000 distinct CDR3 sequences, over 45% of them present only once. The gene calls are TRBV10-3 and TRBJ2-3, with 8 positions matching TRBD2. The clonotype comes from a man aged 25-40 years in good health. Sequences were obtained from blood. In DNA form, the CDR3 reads TGTGCCATCAGTGGGAAATCTAGCGGGTCAAGCACAGATACGCAGTATTTT. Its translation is CAISGKSSGSSTDTQYF.